The clone carrying this T cell receptor beta chain was seen once. What it binds is not known. This record belongs to a study of cytomegalovirus exposure and HLA in healthy donors. General observations from the study: High sensitivity and specificity were reportedly achieved when the classifier diagnosed cytomegalovirus status.

The PCR had 60 Vbeta and 13 Jbeta primers. The repertoire was sequenced with immunoSEQ multiplex PCR; TCRdb's copy has only in-frame clones and lacks some. The sample has approximately 120,000 clones, around 85% seen once; the top ten hold less than 7%. The CDR3 contains 17 residues. Germline V CDR1 and CDR2: SGHAT, FQNNGV. The V and J ends lost 3 bases and 5 bases, in that order; junction bases with no gene match: 16. The TCR originated in a woman aged 25 to 39 in good health and CMV-seropositive. This sequence joins TRBV11-2 and TRBJ2-7, with 7 nucleotides matching TRBD2. The specimen sequenced was PBMCs. The CDR3 region has the DNA TGTGCCAGCAGCTTGACATGGGGGGGGAGGGCTAGGGACGAGCAGTACTTC. As protein: CASSLTWGGRARDEQYF.